The clone carrying this T cell receptor (beta chain) was seen only a few times. Its antigen is not known. The data derive from a study of cytomegalovirus exposure and HLA in healthy donors. Study-wide findings and caveats: Later on, a genetic analysis was performed. It linked a missense variant in DCLRE1C with V- and J-gene trimming of TCR beta. A later analysis reportedly found that, within productive TCRs, an Asian-associated ancestry cluster had fewer N-insertions than the mean observed across the roughly 730 donors. CMV serostatus was the sole immune exposure data available. According to the study, 180 or so TCR beta chains were cytomegalovirus-associated.

Primers included in the PCR were 60 Vbeta and 13 Jbeta primers. This table comes from immunoSEQ multiplex PCR, and its TCRdb copy is limited to in-frame clones, with some not included. The data show 140,000 to 150,000 clones, with approximately 80% seen just once and approximately 2% held by the top ten. The germline V gene encodes CDR1 MDHEN and CDR2 SYDVKM. This CDR3 contains 16 residues. V lost 6 bases and J lost 0; bases outside the gene matches: 8. The TCR was taken from a man aged 35 to 55 in good health and CMV-seronegative. Sequencing used PBMCs. This chain joins TRBV28 and TRBJ1-5; TRBD1 matches at 7 bases. In DNA, the CDR3 is TGTGCCAGCAGGTTCAGGGGACAGTTTAGCAATCAGCCCCAGCATTTT. Protein product: CASRFRGQFSNQPQHF.